This TCR beta chain was retrieved from a study of control samples from healthy donors and cancer patients (dated by TCRdb to the early 2020s). The library was obtained by the immunoSEQ multiplex PCR assay. TCRdb took this table from immuneACCESS and kept in-frame rearrangements with V and J called. Such tables lack part of the clones; where checked against another copy, unresolved V genes explain under half of the gap, and the rest is unexplained. The sample table lists some 65,000 clones, around 84% of them with a count of one. Of the sample, about 3% is held by the ten largest clones. In regard to this clone: Its cognate antigen has yet to be identified. There are no base qualities to consult, and no much larger clone falls within one base.

The CDR3 spans 14 residues, from the cysteine through the phenylalanine. The sequence is cut down to CDR3 DNA, 42 bases in frame from base 1. The germline V gene gives CDR1 as MNHEY and CDR2 as SVGAGI. V loses 0 bases of germline sequence and J loses 4 bases, and the interval between the two ends is 9 bases. This receptor was identified in a woman aged 45-65 years with lung cancer. Sequencing was performed on PBMCs. The chain links TRBV6-5 with TRBJ1-2; no D segment can be confidently identified. The CDR3 protein: CASSYSGQSYGYTF. The nucleotide sequence reads as follows: TGTGCCAGCAGTTACTCGGGCCAGAGCTATGGCTACACCTTC.